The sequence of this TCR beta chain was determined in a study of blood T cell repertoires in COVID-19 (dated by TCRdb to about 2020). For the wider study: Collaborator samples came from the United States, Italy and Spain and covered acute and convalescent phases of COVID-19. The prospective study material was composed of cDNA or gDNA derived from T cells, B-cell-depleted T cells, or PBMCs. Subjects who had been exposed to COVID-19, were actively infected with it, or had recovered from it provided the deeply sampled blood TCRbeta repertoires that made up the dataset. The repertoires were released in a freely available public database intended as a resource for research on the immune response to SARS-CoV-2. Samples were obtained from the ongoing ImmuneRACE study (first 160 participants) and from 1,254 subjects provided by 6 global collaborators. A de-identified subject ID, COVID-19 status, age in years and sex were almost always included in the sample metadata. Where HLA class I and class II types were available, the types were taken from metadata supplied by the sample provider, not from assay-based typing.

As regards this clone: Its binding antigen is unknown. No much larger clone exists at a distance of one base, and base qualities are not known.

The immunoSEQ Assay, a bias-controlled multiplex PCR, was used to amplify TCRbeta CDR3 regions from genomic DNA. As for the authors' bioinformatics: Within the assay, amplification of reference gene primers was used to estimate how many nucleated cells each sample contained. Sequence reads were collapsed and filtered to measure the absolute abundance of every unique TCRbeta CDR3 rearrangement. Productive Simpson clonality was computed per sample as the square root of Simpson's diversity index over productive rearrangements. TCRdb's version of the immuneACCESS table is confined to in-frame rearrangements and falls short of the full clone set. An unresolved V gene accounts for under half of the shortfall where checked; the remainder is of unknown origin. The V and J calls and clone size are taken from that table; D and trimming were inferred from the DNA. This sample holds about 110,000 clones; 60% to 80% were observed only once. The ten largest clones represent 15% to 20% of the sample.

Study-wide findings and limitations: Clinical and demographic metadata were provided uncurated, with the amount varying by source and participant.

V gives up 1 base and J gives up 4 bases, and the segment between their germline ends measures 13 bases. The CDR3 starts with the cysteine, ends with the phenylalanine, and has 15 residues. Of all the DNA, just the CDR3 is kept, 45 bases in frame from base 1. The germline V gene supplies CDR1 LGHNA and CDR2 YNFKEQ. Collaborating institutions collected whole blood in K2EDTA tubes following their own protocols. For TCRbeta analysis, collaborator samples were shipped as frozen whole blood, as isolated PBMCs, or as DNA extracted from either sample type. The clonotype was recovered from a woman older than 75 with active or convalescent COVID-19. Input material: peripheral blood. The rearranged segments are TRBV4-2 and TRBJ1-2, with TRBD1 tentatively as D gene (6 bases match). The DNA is TGTGCCAGCAGCCAAGTCCGGGGGGCAGGCTATGGCTACACCTTC. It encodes CASSQVRGAGYGYTF.